Listed here are 13 T cell receptor beta chains from one sample, sequenced in a study of T cell changes during pregnancy in multiple sclerosis (dated 2019 in TCRdb). Library creation used the immunoSEQ multiplex PCR assay. The immuneACCESS repertoire file appears here via TCRdb, limited to in-frame rearrangements. These files lack a portion of the clones; in checked studies, under half of the deficit traces to unresolved V genes, and the cause of the others is not known. The sample table lists fewer than 55,000 clones, roughly 91% of them with a count of one. 0.45% to 0.6% of the sample lies in the top ten. Sequenced material: CD4+ T cells from peripheral blood mononuclear cells, taken in the third trimester of pregnancy. These receptor sequences come from a female donor with multiple sclerosis, enrolled in a pregnancy study.

V usage is TRBV19 and J usage is TRBJ1-1; 7 bases are shared with TRBD1. V shed 8 bases and J 0 bases; nucleotides not matched to a gene: 21. CDR3 size: 19 residues. The germline V gene encodes CDR1 LNHDA and CDR2 SQIVND (reference sequence). Written as DNA, the CDR3 is TGTGCCAGTCACGCTTCTATCCGGGACAGTAACATTATGAACACTGAAGCTTTCTTT. Encoded protein: CASHASIRDSNIMNTEAFF.

The chain recombines TRBV9 with TRBJ2-1; D not certain. The CDR3 contains 15 residues. The germline V and J ends were trimmed by 2 bases and 0 bases, with 9 bases remaining between them. Per germline, CDR1 SGDLS and CDR2 YYNGEE. The CDR3 loop reads CASSVDIGSYNEQFF. The DNA of the CDR3 is TGTGCCAGCAGCGTTGACATCGGCTCCTACAATGAGCAGTTCTTC.

The chain combines TRBV5-1 with TRBJ1-2, with 7 bases fitting TRBD1. V lost 4 bases to trimming and J lost 1 base; unmatched junction nucleotides: 7. CDR1 and CDR2 (germline): SGHRS, YFSETQ. The length of the CDR3 is 15 residues. The CDR3 DNA reads TGCGCCAGCAGCCCCGCCGGGGACAGTAACTATGGCTACACCTTC. It specifies CASSPAGDSNYGYTF.

This chain uses TRBV30 with TRBJ1-3; 7 bases are shared with TRBD1. The CDR3 has 15 amino acids. V lost 0 bases and J lost 4; bases outside the gene matches: 6. The germline CDR1 and CDR2 sequences are GTSNPN and SVGIG (reference sequence). In DNA, the CDR3 is TGTGCCTGGAGTGTCAGACAGGGCACGGGAAACACCATATATTTT. Its protein is CAWSVRQGTGNTIYF.

The chain employs TRBV4-1 and TRBJ1-1; D ambiguous. Germline CDR1 and CDR2: MGHRA and YSYEKL. The CDR3 totals 14 residues. The V gene lost 4 bases and the J gene lost 0 bases, with 9 bases spanning the gap. CDR3 protein: CASSLRALNTEAFF. In DNA, the CDR3 is TGCGCCAGCAGCCTGAGAGCCCTGAACACTGAAGCTTTCTTT.

V is TRBV19 and J is TRBJ2-5; 8 nucleotides match TRBD1. This CDR3 spans 14 amino acids. Losses at the gene ends were 3 bases for V and 3 bases for J; bases not matched to a gene: 3. Germline V CDR1 and CDR2: LNHDA, SQIVND (reference sequence). Here the CDR3 DNA reads TGTGCCAGTAGTATTATGACAGGGGAAGAGACCCAGTACTTC. Protein product: CASSIMTGEETQYF.

This clone was seen once. The J gene is TRBJ1-2, the V gene TRBV19; maybe TRBD1 (6 bases). Trimming took off 6 bases at V and 8 bases at J, with 13 bases between the two ends. The CDR3 has 12 residues. CDR1 LNHDA and CDR2 SQIVND come from the germline V gene (reference sequence). CDR3 in DNA: TGTGCCAGTAGCAGCCGGGGGGGCGGCTACACCTTC. Translation gives CASSSRGGGYTF.

The gene calls are TRBV19 and TRBJ2-4, with 7 bases that match TRBD1. The CDR3 sequence is 13 residues long. The J segment lost 5 bases and the V segment lost 3 bases, leaving 1 base of the junction unmatched. The germline gives CDR1 LNHDA, CDR2 SQIVND (reference sequence). The CDR3 region has the DNA TGTGCCAGTAGTATCGGACAGGAAAACATTCAGTACTTC. It codes for CASSIGQENIQYF.

Written as DNA, the CDR3 is TGTGCCAGCAGCGTCGCCCTACAGGGGACCCAGTACTTC. The encoded protein is CASSVALQGTQYF. This chain connects TRBV9 to TRBJ2-5, with D maybe TRBD1 (6 bases). The CDR3 length is 13 residues. The V end was cut by 2 bases, the J end by 7 bases, with 12 bases between. Germline values: CDR1 SGDLS, CDR2 YYNGEE.

As concerns this clone: Other DNA sequences in the sample encode the same CDR3. J is TRBJ1-3 and V is TRBV9; D is unresolved. V was cut by 0 bases and J by 2 bases, with 12 bases left in between. The CDR3 runs to 16 residues. Germline values: CDR1 SGDLS, CDR2 YYNGEE. The CDR3 spells CASSVVAADTGNTIYF. The DNA of the CDR3 is TGTGCCAGCAGCGTAGTGGCAGCTGACACTGGAAACACCATATATTTT.

This chain links TRBV19 with TRBJ2-7; a possible D gene is TRBD1 (6 bases). Germline V gene sequence: CDR1 LNHDA, CDR2 SQIVND (reference sequence). The length of the CDR3 is 15 residues. Trimming removed 1 base from V and 0 bases from J, with 10 bases in between. CDR3 bases: TGTGCCAGTAGTATAGTGCAGGGGAGCTCCTACGAGCAGTACTTC. Its translation is CASSIVQGSSYEQYF.

The chain recombines TRBV5-5 with TRBJ1-1; D gene unclear. The CDR3 totals 11 residues. In germline, CDR1 is SGHKS, CDR2 YYEKEE (reference sequence). Trimming removed 1 base from V and 8 bases from J, with 6 bases in between. The CDR3 nucleotides are TGTGCCAGCAGCTTGCCCGGGGAAGCTTTCTTT. Protein product: CASSLPGEAFF. Complete variable domain (other parts from reference TRBV5-5 and TRBJ1-1): DAGVTQSPTHLIKTRGQQVTLRCSPISGHKSVSWYQQVLGQGPQFIFQYYEKEERGRGNFPDRFSARQFPNYSSELNVNALLLGDSALYLCASSLPGEAFFGQGTRLTVV.

This chain joins TRBV13 and TRBJ1-2; perhaps TRBD1 as D (6 bases). The CDR3 covers 14 residues. Trimming stripped 6 bases from V and 2 bases from J, with 13 bases between. Per the germline V gene, CDR1 is PRHDT and CDR2 is FYEKMQ (reference sequence). CDR3 region: CASRGSQGNYGYTF. Written as DNA, the CDR3 is TGTGCCAGCAGGGGCTCCCAGGGGAACTATGGCTACACCTTC. The variable domain in full, completed from reference TRBV13 and TRBJ1-2, reads AAGVIQSPRHLIKEKRETATLKCYPIPRHDTVYWYQQGPGQDPQFLISFYEKMQSDKGSIPDRFSAQQFSDYHSELNMSSLELGDSALYFCASRGSQGNYGYTFGSGTRLTVV.